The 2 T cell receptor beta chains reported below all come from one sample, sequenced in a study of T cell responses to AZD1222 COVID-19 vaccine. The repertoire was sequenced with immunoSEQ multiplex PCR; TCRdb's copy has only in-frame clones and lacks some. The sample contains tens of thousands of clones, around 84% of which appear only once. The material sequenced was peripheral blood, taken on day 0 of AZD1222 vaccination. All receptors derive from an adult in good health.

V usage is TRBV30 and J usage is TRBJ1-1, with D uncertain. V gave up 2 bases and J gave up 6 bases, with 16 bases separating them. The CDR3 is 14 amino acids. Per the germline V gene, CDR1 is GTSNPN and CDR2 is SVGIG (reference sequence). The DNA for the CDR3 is TGTGCCTGGAGTCTCCATGGGATTGTCGCTGAAGCTTTCTTT. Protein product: CAWSLHGIVAEAFF.

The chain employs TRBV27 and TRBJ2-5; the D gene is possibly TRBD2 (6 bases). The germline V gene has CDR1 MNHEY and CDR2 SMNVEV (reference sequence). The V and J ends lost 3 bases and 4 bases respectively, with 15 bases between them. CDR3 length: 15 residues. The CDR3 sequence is CASSFGGVGGETQYF. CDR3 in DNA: TGTGCCAGCAGTTTCGGGGGAGTCGGAGGAGAGACCCAGTACTTC.